These 32 T cell receptor beta chains share one sample of origin, sequenced in a study of identical twins (dated by TCRdb to 2016 to 2017). Libraries came from 5' RACE. These reads were obtained on an Illumina HiSeq 2000. TCRdb reprocessed the public reads (quality trimming at Q25 with fastp, clone calling with MiXCR) and kept in-frame beta chains. Duplicate CDR3 protein sequences are folded into a single record with the most common DNA and genes. In all, the sample holds 500,000 to 550,000 distinct CDR3 sequences, and about 20% of those were seen once. The top ten clonotypes cover more than 0.4% of the sample. These data also formed part of another study, on yellow fever vaccine responses in identical twins.

Source material: CD4+ T cells sorted from blood. The receptors shown here come from a woman aged 18-29 years in good health.

The gene calls are TRBV10-3 and TRBJ2-5, with D perhaps matching TRBD2 (7 bases). Germline CDR1 and CDR2: ENHRY and SYGVKD. V lost 2 bases to trimming and J lost 3 bases, with 10 bases between them. The CDR3 runs 14 residues. The CDR3 loop reads CAISETGTKETQYF. For the CDR3, the DNA is TGTGCCATCAGTGAGACAGGGACTAAAGAGACCCAGTACTTC.

V and J are TRBV5-1 and TRBJ1-3; 10 bases agree with TRBD1. The CDR3 loop spans 17 amino acids. The germline V gene has CDR1 SGHRS and CDR2 YFSETQ. Trimming took 4 bases from V and 2 from J; bases not matched to a gene: 9. In nucleotides, the CDR3 is TGCGCCAGCAGCCCGGGACAGGGGAACAAGCCTGGAAACACCATATATTTT. It encodes CASSPGQGNKPGNTIYF.

This clonotype was detected a few times. The chain joins TRBV4-1 to TRBJ1-4, with D hard to call. This CDR3 spans 12 amino acids. CDR1 and CDR2 from the germline V gene are MGHRA and YSYEKL. V gave up 0 bases and J gave up 11 bases, with 7 bases separating them. The CDR3 DNA sequence: TGCGCCAGCAGCCAAGACGCGGGGAAACTGTTTTTT. The encoded protein is CASSQDAGKLFF.

V and J are TRBV10-2 and TRBJ1-1; tentatively, D is TRBD1 (5 bases). The CDR3 sequence is 13 residues long. Trimming took 8 bases from V and 6 from J, leaving 16 bases between them. Germline V gene sequence: CDR1 WSHSY, CDR2 SAAADI. In DNA, the CDR3 is TGCGCCAGCCTGAGGGAGTGGGGGTCTGAAGCTTTCTTT. Amino acids: CASLREWGSEAFF.

This clonotype is labeled as medium-sized. This rearrangement joins TRBV5-1 to TRBJ2-4; weak D call: TRBD1 (6 bases). The CDR3 is made up of 15 amino acids. Per germline, CDR1 SGHRS and CDR2 YFSETQ. The V gene lost 3 bases and the J gene lost 6 bases, with 16 bases spanning the gap. The CDR3 protein is CASSSHTGSGNIQYF. In nucleotides, the CDR3 is TGCGCCAGCAGCTCTCATACAGGGTCAGGAAACATTCAGTACTTC.

This clonotype came up a few times. This chain connects TRBV28 to TRBJ1-1; TRBD1 is a possible D gene (6 bases). CDR3 length equals 14 residues. Trimming removed 4 bases from V and 1 base from J, with 10 bases in between. Germline CDR1 and CDR2: MDHEN and SYDVKM. CDR3 residues: CASSYRVSNTEAFF. The CDR3 DNA follows: TGTGCCAGCAGTTACAGGGTTTCGAACACTGAAGCTTTCTTT.

This clonotype was counted only a few times. The V and J genes are TRBV6-4 and TRBJ1-5; D is ambiguous. The germline V gene has CDR1 MRHNA and CDR2 SNTAGT. The CDR3 is 14 residues long. Between the trimmed V and J ends, which lost 6 bases and 0 bases, there was a span of 9 bases. CDR3 residues: CASSPIYSNQPQHF. As DNA, the CDR3 is TGTGCCAGCAGCCCCATTTATAGCAATCAGCCCCAGCATTTT.

This clonotype appeared many times. V and J are TRBV12-3 or TRBV12-4 and TRBJ2-5; perhaps TRBD1 as D (5 bases). The V gene lost 2 bases and the J gene lost 0 bases, with 7 bases spanning the gap. The length of the CDR3 is 14 residues. The CDR3 here is CASSLSRDQETQYF. CDR3 nucleotide sequence: TGTGCCAGCAGTTTATCCAGGGACCAAGAGACCCAGTACTTC.

This clonotype has a handful of counts. The J gene is TRBJ1-5, the V gene TRBV5-1; a weak D match, TRBD1 (5 bases). V lost 2 bases to trimming and J lost 2 bases, with 14 bases between them. The CDR3 length is 16 residues. Germline-derived CDR1 and CDR2 are SGHRS and YFSETQ. The DNA of the CDR3 is TGCGCCAGCAGCTTATTGGGGGAGATGCGCAATCAGCCCCAGCATTTT. Amino acid sequence: CASSLLGEMRNQPQHF. Combining the CDR3 with reference TRBV5-1 and TRBJ1-5 gives the whole variable domain KAGVTQTPRYLIKTRGQQVTLSCSPISGHRSVSWYQQTPGQGLQFLFEYFSETQRNKGNFPGRFSGRQFSNSRSEMNVSTLELGDSALYLCASSLLGEMRNQPQHFGDGTRLSIL.

The genes are TRBV9 and TRBJ2-6; D gene unclear. CDR1 and CDR2 (germline): SGDLS, YYNGEE. The CDR3 consists of 15 residues. With 5 bases removed from V and 1 base from J, the gap between germline ends came to 10 bases. CDR3 sequence: CASRLSPSGANVLTF. CDR3 nucleotide sequence: TGTGCCAGCAGGCTTTCGCCATCTGGGGCCAACGTCCTGACTTTC.

J is TRBJ2-7 and V is TRBV5-1; D perhaps matches TRBD2 (6 bases). Germline assignment: CDR1 SGHRS and CDR2 YFSETQ. V lost 4 bases to trimming and J lost 5 bases, with 16 bases between them. CDR3 length equals 14 residues. In nucleotides, the CDR3 is TGCGCCAGCAGCCCAGGACGGGGGTTCAACGAGCAGTACTTC. It is translated as CASSPGRGFNEQYF.

The J gene is TRBJ1-3, the V gene TRBV27; 7 bases match TRBD1. CDR3 size: 15 residues. V shed 6 bases, J shed 1 base, and the junction held 6 bases outside the gene matches. Germline V gene lookup returns CDR1 MNHEY and CDR2 SMNVEV (reference sequence). The CDR3 DNA reads TGTGCCAGCAGGGTGACAGGGACATCTGGAAACACCATATATTTT. It translates to CASRVTGTSGNTIYF.

This clonotype was observed a handful of times. V and J are TRBV10-3 and TRBJ1-1, with 7 nucleotides matching TRBD1. The CDR3 runs 18 residues. From germline, CDR1 is ENHRY and CDR2 SYGVKD. Trimming took 1 base from V and 5 from J; bases not matched to a gene: 16. The DNA for the CDR3 is TGTGCCATCAGTGAGTACCTGTTACAGGGGAGGGAAGGGACTGAAGCTTTCTTT. Translated: CAISEYLLQGREGTEAFF.

This clonotype appeared a few times. This chain uses TRBV4-2 with TRBJ2-1; unclear D gene. The CDR3 contains 15 residues. V dropped 1 base and J dropped 5 bases, with 12 bases sitting between them. CDR1 and CDR2 from the germline V gene are LGHNA and YNFKEQ. The CDR3 nucleotides read TGTGCCAGCAGCCAAGGCCGGGCAATTAACAATGAGCAGTTCTTC. It yields the protein CASSQGRAINNEQFF.

The chain is built from TRBV6-4 and TRBJ2-1; D not resolved. The CDR3 spans 16 residues. Trimming cost V 3 bases and J 0 bases, with 12 bases left between them. Germline loops: CDR1 MRHNA, CDR2 SNTAGT. As DNA, the CDR3 is TGTGCCAGCAGTGAGACGGTCGCCGGCTCCTACAATGAGCAGTTCTTC. The encoded protein is CASSETVAGSYNEQFF.

The chain's CDR3 is CASSPQGRYEQFF. Here the CDR3 DNA reads TGTGCCAGCTCCCCTCAGGGGAGGTATGAGCAGTTCTTC. The chain recombines TRBV6-1 with TRBJ2-1; D may be TRBD1 or TRBD2 (6 bases each). Looked up from germline, CDR1 is MNHNS and CDR2 is SASEGT. The CDR3 has 13 amino acids. V lost 8 bases to trimming and J lost 8 bases, with 16 bases between them.

This clonotype has a count of ten or more. This chain joins TRBV24-1 and TRBJ2-1; 8 bases line up with TRBD2. The CDR3 is made up of 14 amino acids. After removal of 5 bases from V and 7 bases from J, the junction contained 6 bases not matched to a gene. Germline values: CDR1 KGHDR, CDR2 SFDVKD. In DNA, the CDR3 is TGTGCCACCAGTGTTAGCGGGATAGGAAATGAGCAGTTCTTC. Translation: CATSVSGIGNEQFF.

The rearrangement links TRBV29-1 to TRBJ2-1; 8 nucleotides line up with TRBD2. The CDR3 length is 13 residues. The V segment lost 7 bases and the J segment 4 bases; nucleotides outside the gene matches: 6. Germline-derived CDR1 and CDR2 are SQVTM and ANQGSEA. The chain's CDR3 is CSARTSFYNEQFF. DNA for the CDR3: TGCAGCGCCCGGACTAGCTTTTACAATGAGCAGTTCTTC.

This chain uses TRBV27 with TRBJ2-1; 7 positions agree with TRBD2. J lost 15 bases, V lost 5 bases, and 10 bases had no gene match. The CDR3 contains 12 residues. Germline V gene lookup returns CDR1 MNHEY and CDR2 SMNVEV (reference sequence). In DNA, the CDR3 is TGTGCCAGCAGTAACCGGACTAGGAATCCGTTCTTC. It codes for CASSNRTRNPFF.

This clonotype was seen only a few times. J is TRBJ2-1 and V is TRBV24-1; 7 bases match TRBD2. V was pared by 4 bases and J by 7 bases, with 9 bases of the junction left unmatched. The CDR3 has 15 amino acids. CDR1 is KGHDR, CDR2 SFDVKD, per germline. The CDR3 sequence: CATSDRLASGNEQFF. The CDR3 nucleotides are TGTGCCACCAGTGACCGACTGGCTAGCGGTAATGAGCAGTTCTTC.

The V gene is TRBV9, the J gene TRBJ2-5; 10 bases are a match to TRBD1. J was trimmed by 5 bases and V by 0 bases; bases with no gene match: 4. Per the germline V gene, CDR1 is SGDLS and CDR2 is YYNGEE. The CDR3 contains 15 residues. The CDR3 nucleotides are TGTGCCAGCAGCGTAGGGGACAGGGGTCAGGAGACCCAGTACTTC. Protein product: CASSVGDRGQETQYF.

This clonotype appeared a few times. The chain is built from TRBV25-1 and TRBJ2-1; 8 nucleotides agree with TRBD1. CDR1 MGHDK and CDR2 SYGVNS come from the germline V gene. This CDR3 comprises 14 residues. V lost 6 bases to trimming and J lost 4 bases; unmatched junction nucleotides: 5. DNA of the CDR3: TGTGCCAGCAGGAACAGGGGGATATACAATGAGCAGTTCTTC. Translation: CASRNRGIYNEQFF. The full variable domain, completed using reference TRBV25-1 and TRBJ2-1, is EADIYQTPRYLVIGTGKKITLECSQTMGHDKMYWYQQDPGMELHLIHYSYGVNSTEKGDLSSESTVSRIRTEHFPLTLESARPSHTSQYLCASRNRGIYNEQFFGPGTRLTVL.

This clonotype was counted only a few times. This chain uses TRBV12-3 or TRBV12-4 with TRBJ2-1; TRBD2 might be the D (5 bases). CDR3 length: 15 residues. V was pared by 5 bases and J by 3 bases, with 14 bases between. The DNA for the CDR3 is TGTGCCAGCAGTCCGACACAGCGGATCTACAATGAGCAGTTCTTC. Its translation: CASSPTQRIYNEQFF.

This clonotype was seen only a few times. V usage is TRBV7-8 and J usage is TRBJ2-4, with D unresolved. Germline-derived CDR1 and CDR2 are SGHVS and FQNEAQ. The CDR3 extends over 16 amino acids. Trimming cost V 1 base and J 1 base, with 11 bases left between them. Here the CDR3 reads CASSLEVVMAKNIQYF. The CDR3 DNA reads TGTGCCAGCAGCTTAGAGGTGGTGATGGCCAAAAACATTCAGTACTTC.

CDR3 sequence reads: CASRSPSGSGEQFF. DNA of the CDR3: TGTGCCAGCAGGTCGCCCTCCGGAAGCGGTGAGCAGTTCTTC. The chain carries TRBV28 and TRBJ2-1, with D perhaps TRBD2 (5 bases). Germline V gene sequence: CDR1 MDHEN, CDR2 SYDVKM. Deletions cut 6 bases from V and 9 bases from J, with 18 bases between. This CDR3 is 14 amino acids long.

This clonotype has more than one count but fewer than ten. The chain has TRBV12-3 or TRBV12-4 and TRBJ1-5; no clear D gene. The length of the CDR3 is 14 residues. V lost 7 bases to trimming and J lost 0 bases, with 10 bases between them. CDR3 sequence (DNA): TGTGCCAGCAAGAAACGAGATAGCAATCAGCCCCAGCATTTT. Protein product: CASKKRDSNQPQHF.

The chain couples TRBV28 to TRBJ2-2, with 7 bases matching TRBD1. V shed 6 bases and J 0 bases; nucleotides not matched to a gene: 4. The CDR3 totals 15 residues. CDR1 and CDR2 (germline): MDHEN, SYDVKM. CDR3 protein: CASRTGQPNTGELFF. CDR3 nucleotides: TGTGCCAGCAGAACGGGACAGCCGAACACCGGGGAGCTGTTTTTT.

J is TRBJ2-5 and V is TRBV12-3 or TRBV12-4; D could derive from TRBD1 or TRBD2 (5 bases each). V lost 0 bases and J lost 2, with 16 bases in between. The CDR3 totals 17 residues. The CDR3 region has the DNA TGTGCCAGCAGTTTAGCGCTAGTCCCGGGGCTACAAGAGACCCAGTACTTC. This sequence encodes CASSLALVPGLQETQYF.

In its sample, this clonotype was seen a few times. This rearrangement joins TRBV4-1 to TRBJ2-7; the match to TRBD2 covers 12 bases. Germline V gene lookup returns CDR1 MGHRA and CDR2 YSYEKL. CDR3 length: 17 amino acids. V shed 3 bases and J 7 bases; nucleotides not matched to a gene: 13. The chain's CDR3 is CASSQGLLAGGLGEQYF. The CDR3 DNA is TGCGCCAGCAGCCAGGGACTACTAGCGGGAGGTCTGGGTGAGCAGTACTTC.

The rearrangement joins TRBV27 to TRBJ2-1; D is undetermined. Deletions cut 4 bases from V and 10 bases from J, with 8 bases between. The CDR3 covers 11 residues. CDR1 MNHEY and CDR2 SMNVEV come from the germline V gene (reference sequence). The DNA of the CDR3 is TGTGCCAGCAGTTCCGACCAGGAGCAGTTCTTC. Its protein is CASSSDQEQFF.

V gene TRBV9 combines with J gene TRBJ2-2; D not resolved. Germline V gene lookup returns CDR1 SGDLS and CDR2 YYNGEE. Trimming removed 2 bases from V and 5 bases from J, with 4 bases in between. There are 12 residues in the CDR3. Written as DNA, the CDR3 is TGTGCCAGCAGCGTTGTTACCGGGGAGCTGTTTTTT. Its translation: CASSVVTGELFF.

The V call is TRBV20-1, the J call TRBJ2-3; perhaps TRBD2 as D (5 bases). The CDR3 runs 14 residues. Germline CDR1 reads DFQATT; CDR2 reads SNEGSKA (reference sequence). Deletions cut 5 bases from V and 2 bases from J, with 14 bases between. CDR3 coding DNA: TGCAGTGCTGGCAGCGAGGGAAACACAGATACGCAGTATTTT. Translated, it gives CSAGSEGNTDTQYF.